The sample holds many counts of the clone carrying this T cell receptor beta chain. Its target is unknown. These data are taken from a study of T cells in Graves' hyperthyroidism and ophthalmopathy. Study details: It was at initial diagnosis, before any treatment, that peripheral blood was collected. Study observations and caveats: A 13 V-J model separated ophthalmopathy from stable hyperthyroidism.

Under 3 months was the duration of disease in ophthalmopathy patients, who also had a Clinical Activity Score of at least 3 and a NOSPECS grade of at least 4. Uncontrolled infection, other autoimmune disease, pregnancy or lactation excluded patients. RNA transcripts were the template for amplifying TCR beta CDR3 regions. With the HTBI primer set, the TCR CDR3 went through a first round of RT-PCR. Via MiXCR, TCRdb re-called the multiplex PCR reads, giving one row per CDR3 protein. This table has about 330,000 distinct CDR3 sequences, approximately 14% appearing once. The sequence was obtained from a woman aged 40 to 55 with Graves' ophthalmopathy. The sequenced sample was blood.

In nucleotides, the CDR3 is TGTGCCAGCAGCCAAGATAAGGGAACGGGAGGATGGTACGAGCAGTACTTC. Translation: CASSQDKGTGGWYEQYF. The V call is TRBV3-1, the J call TRBJ2-7; 7 positions agree with TRBD2. The CDR3 has 17 amino acids. Trimming cost V 0 bases and J 4 bases; bases outside gene matches: 12. CDR1 LGHDT and CDR2 YNNKEL come from the germline V gene (reference sequence).